The 17 T cell receptor beta chains reported below all come from one sample, sequenced in a study of Graves' ophthalmopathy and Graves' hyperthyroidism. CDR3 regions of TCR beta were amplified from RNA transcripts. RT-PCR was first run with HTBI primers, then multiplex PCR in a second round. TCRdb processed the multiplex PCR reads anew with MiXCR; each CDR3 protein has one entry. The sample has a few hundred thousand distinct CDR3 sequences; roughly 15% are singletons. The specimen was peripheral blood. These receptors came from a woman under 30 with stable Graves' hyperthyroidism.

This clonotype appeared a few times. J is TRBJ2-3 and V is TRBV5-1; weak D call: TRBD2 (6 bases). V dropped 0 bases and J dropped 1 base, with 9 bases sitting between them. CDR3 length: 15 amino acids. CDR1 and CDR2 (germline): SGHRS, YFSETQ. In DNA form, the CDR3 reads TGCGCCAGCAGCTTGGCGGGGGTAGGCACAGATACGCAGTATTTT. Its protein product is CASSLAGVGTDTQYF.

This clonotype was counted many times. The genes are TRBV3-1 and TRBJ2-5, with a possible D match to TRBD1 (6 bases). CDR3 length equals 15 residues. V was shortened by 4 bases and J by 4 bases, with 16 bases between the two germline ends. CDR1 and CDR2 from the germline V gene are LGHDT and YNNKEL (reference sequence). This CDR3 is CASSPPGAGAETQYF. The DNA for the CDR3 is TGTGCCAGCAGCCCCCCCGGGGCAGGGGCAGAGACCCAGTACTTC.

This clonotype appeared a few times. The genes are TRBV9 and TRBJ1-2; D is uncertain. The CDR3 has 14 residues. Germline values: CDR1 SGDLS, CDR2 YYNGEE. Trimming left V 0 bases short and J 0 bases short, with 6 bases between. The CDR3 reads CASSVGASNYGYTF. The CDR3 nucleotides read TGTGCCAGCAGCGTAGGTGCCTCTAACTATGGCTACACCTTC.

Ten or more counts support this clonotype. V is TRBV7-2 and J is TRBJ1-2; D unresolved. Deletions cut 7 bases from V and 7 bases from J, with 19 bases between. The V gene's germline CDR1 is SGHTA and CDR2 FQGNSA. The CDR3 contains 14 residues. In nucleotides, the CDR3 is TGTGCCAGCAACCCTGACGACGGCAGATTTGGCTACACCTTC. Protein product: CASNPDDGRFGYTF.

This rearrangement joins TRBV6-2 or TRBV6-3 to TRBJ2-5; 9 bases line up with TRBD2. Germline CDR1 and CDR2: MNHEY and SVGEGT. This CDR3 has 17 residues. Trimming cost V 2 bases and J 1 base; bases outside gene matches: 8. CDR3 in amino acids: CASSYPPLAGLQETQYF. CDR3 DNA: TGTGCCAGCAGTTACCCACCACTAGCGGGCCTCCAAGAGACCCAGTACTTC.

This clonotype has a count of ten or more. The V call is TRBV29-1, the J call TRBJ1-2; a possible D gene is TRBD1 (5 bases). V was pared by 0 bases and J by 0 bases, with 8 bases between. The germline V gene encodes CDR1 SQVTM and CDR2 ANQGSEA. CDR3 length: 14 amino acids. CDR3 sequence: CSVEDGGANYGYTF. DNA for the CDR3: TGCAGCGTTGAAGATGGAGGGGCTAACTATGGCTACACCTTC.

The chain recombines TRBV6-2 or TRBV6-3 with TRBJ2-6; 12 bases match TRBD1. Germline CDR1 is MNHEY and CDR2 is SVGEGT. This CDR3 is built from 19 residues. J was trimmed by 4 bases and V by 6 bases; bases with no gene match: 13. CDR3 in DNA: TGTGCCAGCAGACCGGGACAGGGGGCGTTTCGCAGAGGGGCCAACGTCCTGACTTTC. It encodes CASRPGQGAFRRGANVLTF.

This clonotype was detected ten times or more. This chain uses TRBV6-1 with TRBJ2-7; D is perhaps TRBD2 (6 bases). The V gene's germline CDR1 is MNHNS and CDR2 SASEGT. The CDR3 runs to 13 residues. The ends were cut back, 9 bases at V and 5 bases at J, with 17 bases in the middle. The CDR3: CASGVGGPHEQYF. The CDR3 DNA follows: TGTGCCAGTGGGGTCGGAGGGCCCCACGAGCAGTACTTC.

The chain carries TRBV25-1 and TRBJ1-1, with a tentative D call TRBD1 (6 bases). The germline CDR1 and CDR2 sequences are MGHDK and SYGVNS. This CDR3 has 15 amino acids. V lost 4 bases, J lost 4 bases, and 16 bases lay in between. For the CDR3, the DNA is TGTGCCAGCAGTGGGGTCTGGGGGGCGAGCACTGAAGCTTTCTTT. Amino acids: CASSGVWGASTEAFF.

Many counts were recorded for this clonotype. This chain connects TRBV4-2 to TRBJ1-2; D may be TRBD1 (5 bases). Per the germline V gene, CDR1 is LGHNA and CDR2 is YNFKEQ. The CDR3 is 19 amino acids. Deletions cut 5 bases from V and 0 bases from J, with 25 bases between. This CDR3 reads CASSVPPGRNSTTNYGYTF. The CDR3 DNA reads TGTGCCAGCAGCGTACCCCCGGGGCGGAACTCTACCACTAACTATGGCTACACCTTC.

The genes are TRBV19 and TRBJ1-5; 12 bases are shared with TRBD1. The CDR3 runs 16 residues. V lost 5 bases, J lost 7 bases, and 9 bases stayed unmatched. The germline CDR1 and CDR2 sequences are LNHDA and SQIVND (reference sequence). CDR3 DNA sequence: TGTGCCAGTAGTGCCCGGGACAGGGGGCCGGGACAGCCCCAGCATTTT. Protein: CASSARDRGPGQPQHF.

The sample holds many counts of this clonotype. The chain links TRBV12-3 or TRBV12-4 to TRBJ2-2; 10 nucleotides agree with TRBD1. The CDR3 spans 14 residues. The V and J ends lost 6 bases and 7 bases, in that order; junction bases with no gene match: 5. The CDR3 DNA sequence: TGTGCCAGCAGCGTTGGACAGGGGGTCGGGGAGCTGTTTTTT. Its translation is CASSVGQGVGELFF.

This clonotype was detected only a few times. The chain has TRBV18 and TRBJ2-5, with D possibly being TRBD1 or TRBD2 (5 bases each). Trimming stripped 2 bases from V and 5 bases from J, with 15 bases between. Germline values: CDR1 KGHSH, CDR2 LQKENI. The CDR3 length is 15 residues. In nucleotides, the CDR3 is TGTGCCAGCTCACCAGGTTCCGGGGCTCTGGAGACCCAGTACTTC. Amino acid sequence: CASSPGSGALETQYF.

This clonotype was seen a few times. The rearrangement joins TRBV20-1 to TRBJ1-2, with D tentatively TRBD1 (5 bases). Germline V gene lookup returns CDR1 DFQATT and CDR2 SNEGSKA (reference sequence). The V and J ends lost 0 bases and 3 bases respectively, with 11 bases between them. The CDR3 has 14 residues. The CDR3 nucleotides read TGCAGTGCTAGAGAATGGCAGGGCGACTATGGCTACACCTTC. It translates to CSAREWQGDYGYTF.

The sample holds a few counts of this clonotype. The genes are TRBV12-3 or TRBV12-4 and TRBJ2-7; 12 bases agree with TRBD2. This CDR3 spans 16 amino acids. V lost 5 bases to trimming and J lost 0 bases; unmatched junction nucleotides: 5. This CDR3 reads CASSPSGGGFSYEQYF. DNA of the CDR3: TGTGCCAGCAGTCCTAGCGGGGGGGGTTTCTCCTACGAGCAGTACTTC.

There are many counts of this clonotype. The chain joins TRBV10-3 to TRBJ1-3; no clear D. V shed 7 bases and J shed 0 bases, with 7 bases lying between them. The CDR3 extends over 13 amino acids. Germline values: CDR1 ENHRY, CDR2 SYGVKD. The CDR3 is CAIKLGSGNTIYF. For the CDR3, the DNA is TGTGCCATCAAACTCGGCTCTGGAAACACCATATATTTT.

This clonotype was seen more than once but under ten times. This chain joins TRBV11-1 and TRBJ2-7, with a possible D match to TRBD2 (7 bases). V was cut by 5 bases and J by 7 bases, with 27 bases left in between. Germline V gives CDR1 SGHAT, CDR2 FQDESV (reference sequence). The CDR3 spans 17 residues. The CDR3 sequence is CASSHPQGGGPLGEQYF. CDR3 nucleotide sequence: TGTGCCAGCAGCCACCCTCAAGGCGGGGGCCCGCTGGGGGAGCAGTACTTC.